A selection of T cell receptor beta chains follows, all from one sample in a study of blood T cell repertoires in COVID-19. Clones were read by immunoSEQ multiplex PCR, and TCRdb kept only the in-frame ones, dropping some. The data contain 150,000 to 200,000 clones, 86% of them singletons. Sequencing input: peripheral blood. These receptors were collected from a man younger than 35 with acute or convalescent COVID-19. The conserved cysteine and the conserved F or W are not part of the CDR3 here.

v_call cdr3_aa
TRBV7-6 ASSLGAGGDTQY
TRBV9 ASSSPLAGGSYNEQF
TRBV6-5 ASSYRGRDGYT
TRBV2 ATSGGREF
TRBV6-5 ASTPGTGDNSPLH
TRBV4-1 ASSPVLAGGPSYNEQF
TRBV21-1 ASSKAGGADTEAF
TRBV28 ASQLPYRGHNSPLH
TRBV2 ASSESGDQPQH
TRBV3-1/TRBV3-2 ASSQLGDTEAF
TRBV7-3 ASSPLAGLYNEQF
TRBV12-5 ASGYVGSGVRGVQETQY
TRBV18 ASSPNLDQPQH
TRBV9 ASSVGTSGGRSTDTQY
TRBV18 ASSPGRMGLDEQF
TRBV24-1 ATGRGTGELF
TRBV3-1/TRBV3-2 ASSQDSWVGGPVQQF
TRBV7-2 ASSVVGGGADTQY
TRBV7-9 ASSLGGRGGQF
TRBV30 AWIGQGSYGYT
TRBV9 ASSVDSLVDGYT
TRBV24-1 ATSDSGTAYEQF
TRBV10-3 AISEPLAGVTDTQY
TRBV18 ASARTPGGWSDTQY
TRBV11-1 ASSVRQGPSYEQY